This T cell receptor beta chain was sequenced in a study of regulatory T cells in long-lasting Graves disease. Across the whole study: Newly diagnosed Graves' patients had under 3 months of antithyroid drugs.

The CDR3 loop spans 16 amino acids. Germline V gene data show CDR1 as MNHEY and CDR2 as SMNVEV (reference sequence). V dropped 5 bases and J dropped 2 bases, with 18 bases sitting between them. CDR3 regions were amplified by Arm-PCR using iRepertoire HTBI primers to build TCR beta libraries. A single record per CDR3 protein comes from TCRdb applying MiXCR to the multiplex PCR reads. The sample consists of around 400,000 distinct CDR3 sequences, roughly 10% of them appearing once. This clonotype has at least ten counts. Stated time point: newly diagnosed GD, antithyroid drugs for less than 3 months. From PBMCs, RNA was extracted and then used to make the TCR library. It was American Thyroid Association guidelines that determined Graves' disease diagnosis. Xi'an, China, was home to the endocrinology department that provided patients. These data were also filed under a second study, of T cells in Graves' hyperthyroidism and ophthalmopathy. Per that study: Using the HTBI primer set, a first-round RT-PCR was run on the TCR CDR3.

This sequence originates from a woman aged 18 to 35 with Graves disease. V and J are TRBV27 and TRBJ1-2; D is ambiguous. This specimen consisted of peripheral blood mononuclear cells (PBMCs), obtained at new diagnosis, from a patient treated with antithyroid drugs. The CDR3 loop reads CASSKVKLKRNYGYTF. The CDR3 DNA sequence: TGTGCCAGCAGTAAAGTGAAGTTAAAGCGGAACTATGGCTACACCTTC.